This T cell receptor beta chain is drawn from a study of shared clonotypes between healthy human individuals. Terminally differentiated effector memory CD45RA+ cells were left out of the naive CD8 fraction, which was CD45RO-negative and positively selected for CCR7. Repertoires were generated with immunoSEQ multiplex PCR, while TCRdb's copy carries only in-frame clones and drops some. The sample lists under 850,000 clones; 85% to 95% were seen once. V lost 3 bases and J lost 7, with 11 bases in between. CDR1 is SGHDT, CDR2 YYEEEE, per germline. The CDR3 covers 12 residues. This receptor was obtained from a man aged 25-45 years in good health. The chain links TRBV5-6 to TRBJ2-7, with D perhaps TRBD1 or TRBD2 (6 bases each). Sequenced material: naive CD8+ T cells sorted from blood. The CDR3 reads CASSYGGGEQYF. CDR3 bases: TGTGCCAGCAGCTACGGAGGGGGAGAGCAGTACTTC.